This note documents a single T cell receptor (beta chain) sequence. The antigen it binds to is not known. Qualities for individual bases were not recorded, and no much larger clone is one base off. Libraries were constructed by the immunoSEQ multiplex PCR assay. This immuneACCESS table, as held by TCRdb, lists in-frame sequences with V and J called but not all clones. Of the missing ones, under half trace to an unresolved V gene in checked studies; the others have no known cause. The table for this sample lists fewer than 150,000 clones; less than 97% of them were counted only once. Clones ranked in the top ten supply less than 0.55% of the sample. The data were obtained in a study of T cell changes during pregnancy in multiple sclerosis (dated by TCRdb to the late 2010s). Study-level background: The study looked at changes in the T cell repertoire across pregnancy in women with multiple sclerosis.

From cysteine to phenylalanine, the CDR3 is 18 amino acids long. The sequence is cut down to CDR3 DNA, 54 bases in frame from base 1. At the junction V is shortened by 4 bases and J by 10 bases, with 30 bases in between. The CDR1 and CDR2 encoded by the germline V gene are SGHRS and YFSETQ. The clonotype comes from a female donor with multiple sclerosis, enrolled in a pregnancy study. The chain is made from TRBV5-1 and TRBJ2-1; TRBD1 might be the D gene, on 6 matching bases. The material was peripheral blood, obtained after pregnancy. For the CDR3, the sequence is CASSAQYFRDTAAREQFF. The DNA sequence is given as TGCGCCAGCAGCGCCCAGTACTTCCGGGACACAGCAGCAAGGGAGCAGTTCTTC.